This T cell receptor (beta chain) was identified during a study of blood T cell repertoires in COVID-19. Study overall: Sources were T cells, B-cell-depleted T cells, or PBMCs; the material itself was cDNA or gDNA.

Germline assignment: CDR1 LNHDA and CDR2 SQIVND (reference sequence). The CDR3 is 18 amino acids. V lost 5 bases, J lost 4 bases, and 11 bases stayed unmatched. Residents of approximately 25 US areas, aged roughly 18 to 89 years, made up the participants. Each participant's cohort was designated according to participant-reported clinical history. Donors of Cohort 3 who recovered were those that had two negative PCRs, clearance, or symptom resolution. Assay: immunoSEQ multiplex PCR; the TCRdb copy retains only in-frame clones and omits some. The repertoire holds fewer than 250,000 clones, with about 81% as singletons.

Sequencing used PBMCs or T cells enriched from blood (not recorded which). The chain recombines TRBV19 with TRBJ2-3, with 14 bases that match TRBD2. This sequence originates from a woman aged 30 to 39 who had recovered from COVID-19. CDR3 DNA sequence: TGTGCCAGTAGTCCAGGACTAGCGGGAGGTGATTGGGCAGATACGCAGTATTTT. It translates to CASSPGLAGGDWADTQYF. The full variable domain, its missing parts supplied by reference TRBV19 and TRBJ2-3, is DGGITQSPKYLFRKEGQNVTLSCEQNLNHDAMYWYRQDPGQGLRLIYYSQIVNDFQKGDIAEGYSVSREKKESFPLTVTSAQKNPTAFYLCASSPGLAGGDWADTQYFGPGTRLTVL.